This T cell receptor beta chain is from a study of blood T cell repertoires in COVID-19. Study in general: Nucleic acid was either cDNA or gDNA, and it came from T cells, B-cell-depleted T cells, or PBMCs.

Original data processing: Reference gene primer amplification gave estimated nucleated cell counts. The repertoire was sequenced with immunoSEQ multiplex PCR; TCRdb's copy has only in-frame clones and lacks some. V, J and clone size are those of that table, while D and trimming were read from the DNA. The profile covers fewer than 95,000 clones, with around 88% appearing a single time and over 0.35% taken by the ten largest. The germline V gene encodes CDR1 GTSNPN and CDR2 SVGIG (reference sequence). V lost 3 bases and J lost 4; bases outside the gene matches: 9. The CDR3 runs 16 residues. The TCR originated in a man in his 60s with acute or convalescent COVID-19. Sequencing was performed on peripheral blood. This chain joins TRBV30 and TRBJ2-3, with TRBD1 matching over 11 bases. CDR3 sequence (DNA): TGTGCCTGGAGAACCCCTAGGACAGGGGGCGCAGATACGCAGTATTTT. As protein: CAWRTPRTGGADTQYF. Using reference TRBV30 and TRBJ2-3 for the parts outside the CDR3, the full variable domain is SQTIHQWPATLVQPVGSPLSLECTVEGTSNPNLYWYRQAAGRGLQLLFYSVGIGQISSEVPQNLSASRPQDRQFILSSKKLLLSDSGFYLCAWRTPRTGGADTQYFGPGTRLTVL.